This is a list of T cell receptor beta chains from one sample in a study of cytomegalovirus exposure and HLA in healthy donors. Clones were sequenced by immunoSEQ multiplex PCR, and TCRdb holds only the in-frame ones, with some missing. The profile shows 150,000 to 200,000 clones, around 80% of them singletons. Sequencing was performed on PBMCs. The receptors here all came from a man in his late teens or twenties in good health and CMV-seronegative. Both conserved end residues are part of each CDR3. The D gene is left open where the match is weak. Clone sizes are given selectively: once, few, many, or a class where the clone is expanded.

clone_size	j_call	d_call	v_call	cdr3_aa	cdr3_nt
.	TRBJ2-1	.	TRBV6-6	CASSPQGSSYNEQFF	TGTGCCAGCAGTCCTCAGGGGAGCTCCTACAATGAGCAGTTCTTC
.	TRBJ1-5	.	TRBV27	CASSLGANQPQHF	TGTGCCAGCAGTTTAGGGGCAAATCAGCCCCAGCATTTT
few	TRBJ2-2	TRBD2	TRBV5-1	CASSLATSGSTGELFF	TGCGCCAGCAGCTTGGCGACTAGCGGGAGCACCGGGGAGCTGTTTTTT
.	TRBJ2-2	TRBD1	TRBV28	CASSFSRSETGALRNTGELFF	TGTGCCAGCAGTTTTTCTCGCTCGGAGACAGGGGCCTTGAGGAACACCGGGGAGCTGTTTTTT
.	TRBJ2-7	.	TRBV7-9	CASSSRDSYEQYF	TGTGCCAGCAGCTCCAGGGATTCCTACGAGCAGTACTTC
.	TRBJ1-3	.	TRBV7-9	CASSLLPDSGNTIYF	TGTGCCAGCAGCTTATTGCCAGACTCTGGAAACACCATATATTTT
.	TRBJ2-1	TRBD1	TRBV14	CASGGRDSRYNEQFF	TGTGCCAGCGGAGGCCGGGACAGTCGCTACAATGAGCAGTTCTTC
.	TRBJ1-5	TRBD1	TRBV4-2	CASSQDPTGLLGPQHF	TGTGCCAGCAGCCAAGATCCGACAGGGCTGTTAGGGCCCCAGCATTTT
.	TRBJ2-4	TRBD2	TRBV4-3	CASSQELAIAKNIQYF	TGCGCCAGCAGCCAAGAACTAGCGATAGCCAAAAACATTCAGTACTTC
.	TRBJ1-3	.	TRBV18	CASSPSPGNSGNTIYF	TGTGCCAGCTCACCCTCCCCAGGGAACTCTGGAAACACCATATATTTT
.	TRBJ2-5	.	TRBV20-1	CSARAQETQYF	TGCAGTGCTAGAGCTCAGGAGACCCAGTACTTC
.	TRBJ2-1	.	TRBV21-1	CASSMLGGEGLDEQFF	TGTGCCAGCAGCATGTTAGGGGGGGAGGGCCTCGATGAGCAGTTCTTC
.	TRBJ2-4	TRBD2	TRBV4-1	CASSQGREDIQYF	TGCGCCAGCAGCCAAGGTCGGGAGGACATTCAGTACTTC
few	TRBJ2-6	TRBD1	TRBV5-6	CASSSPPGTVFSGANVLTF	TGTGCCAGCAGCTCCCCGCCCGGGACAGTGTTCTCTGGGGCCAACGTCCTGACTTTC
once	TRBJ2-5	.	TRBV19	CASSIRVGPQETQYF	TGTGCCAGTAGTATACGTGTGGGGCCTCAAGAGACCCAGTACTTC
.	TRBJ2-1	TRBD2	TRBV7-7	CASSWGTSRNNEQFF	TGTGCTAGCAGCTGGGGGACTAGTAGAAACAATGAGCAGTTCTTC
.	TRBJ2-7	TRBD1	TRBV18	CASSPRDREIYEQYF	TGTGCCAGCTCACCACGGGACAGGGAGATCTACGAGCAGTACTTC
.	TRBJ1-1	.	TRBV5-1	CASSFIGEDTEAFF	TGCGCCAGCAGCTTCATCGGGGAGGACACTGAAGCTTTCTTT
.	TRBJ1-1	.	TRBV9	CASSVITVNTEAFF	TGTGCCAGCAGCGTAATTACGGTGAACACTGAAGCTTTCTTT
.	TRBJ2-7	TRBD2	TRBV10-3	CAISGTGLGTSGSPTSYEQYF	TGTGCCATCAGTGGCACAGGGTTGGGGACTAGCGGGAGTCCAACCTCCTACGAGCAGTACTTC
.	TRBJ2-3	TRBD1	TRBV29-1	CSEGQGTDTQYF	TGCAGCGAGGGACAGGGAACAGATACGCAGTATTTT
.	TRBJ2-1	.	TRBV5-4	CASSLDLYSEQFF	TGCGCCAGCAGCTTGGACCTTTACAGTGAGCAGTTCTTC
.	TRBJ2-1	TRBD1	TRBV4-1	CASSQDNDRVNEQFF	TGCGCCAGCAGCCAAGATAATGACAGGGTTAATGAGCAGTTCTTC
.	TRBJ1-1	.	TRBV5-6	CASSSILMRTEAFF	TGTGCCAGCAGCTCCATACTCATGCGCACTGAAGCTTTCTTT
.	TRBJ2-3	.	TRBV9	CASSVGGKPSTDTQYF	TGTGCCAGCAGCGTAGGGGGCAAACCTAGCACAGATACGCAGTATTTT
.	TRBJ1-2	TRBD1	TRBV7-9	CSSSPSGTGGGGYTF	TGTTCCAGCAGCCCCTCTGGGACAGGGGGCGGCGGCTACACCTTC